The clone carrying this T cell receptor beta chain was seen once. The CDR3 does not end in the conserved phenylalanine or tryptophan, so this is likely a read error. PCR was performed a second time for about 6 to 12 cycles using a sample-barcoded 5' primer and a J-beta primer mix. TCRdb redid the calling of the 5' RACE reads with MiXCR, one entry per CDR3 protein. The data contain about 1 million distinct CDR3 sequences, under 55% of them seen just once; the ten biggest clones take up approximately 20%. The data were taken from a study of blood T cells in healthy people across ages. Germline V lookup: CDR1 SQVTM, CDR2 ANQGSEA. This CDR3 is built from 12 residues.

The sequenced sample was blood. The genes are TRBV29-1 and TRBJ2-7, with TRBD1 identical over 11 bases. TRBJ2-4 matches the DNA end more closely, so the J call is doubtful. The sequence derives from an older woman in good health. CDR3 amino acids: CSVIGTGGIQYL. In DNA form, the CDR3 reads TGCAGCGTGATCGGGACAGGGGGCATTCAGTACTTA.